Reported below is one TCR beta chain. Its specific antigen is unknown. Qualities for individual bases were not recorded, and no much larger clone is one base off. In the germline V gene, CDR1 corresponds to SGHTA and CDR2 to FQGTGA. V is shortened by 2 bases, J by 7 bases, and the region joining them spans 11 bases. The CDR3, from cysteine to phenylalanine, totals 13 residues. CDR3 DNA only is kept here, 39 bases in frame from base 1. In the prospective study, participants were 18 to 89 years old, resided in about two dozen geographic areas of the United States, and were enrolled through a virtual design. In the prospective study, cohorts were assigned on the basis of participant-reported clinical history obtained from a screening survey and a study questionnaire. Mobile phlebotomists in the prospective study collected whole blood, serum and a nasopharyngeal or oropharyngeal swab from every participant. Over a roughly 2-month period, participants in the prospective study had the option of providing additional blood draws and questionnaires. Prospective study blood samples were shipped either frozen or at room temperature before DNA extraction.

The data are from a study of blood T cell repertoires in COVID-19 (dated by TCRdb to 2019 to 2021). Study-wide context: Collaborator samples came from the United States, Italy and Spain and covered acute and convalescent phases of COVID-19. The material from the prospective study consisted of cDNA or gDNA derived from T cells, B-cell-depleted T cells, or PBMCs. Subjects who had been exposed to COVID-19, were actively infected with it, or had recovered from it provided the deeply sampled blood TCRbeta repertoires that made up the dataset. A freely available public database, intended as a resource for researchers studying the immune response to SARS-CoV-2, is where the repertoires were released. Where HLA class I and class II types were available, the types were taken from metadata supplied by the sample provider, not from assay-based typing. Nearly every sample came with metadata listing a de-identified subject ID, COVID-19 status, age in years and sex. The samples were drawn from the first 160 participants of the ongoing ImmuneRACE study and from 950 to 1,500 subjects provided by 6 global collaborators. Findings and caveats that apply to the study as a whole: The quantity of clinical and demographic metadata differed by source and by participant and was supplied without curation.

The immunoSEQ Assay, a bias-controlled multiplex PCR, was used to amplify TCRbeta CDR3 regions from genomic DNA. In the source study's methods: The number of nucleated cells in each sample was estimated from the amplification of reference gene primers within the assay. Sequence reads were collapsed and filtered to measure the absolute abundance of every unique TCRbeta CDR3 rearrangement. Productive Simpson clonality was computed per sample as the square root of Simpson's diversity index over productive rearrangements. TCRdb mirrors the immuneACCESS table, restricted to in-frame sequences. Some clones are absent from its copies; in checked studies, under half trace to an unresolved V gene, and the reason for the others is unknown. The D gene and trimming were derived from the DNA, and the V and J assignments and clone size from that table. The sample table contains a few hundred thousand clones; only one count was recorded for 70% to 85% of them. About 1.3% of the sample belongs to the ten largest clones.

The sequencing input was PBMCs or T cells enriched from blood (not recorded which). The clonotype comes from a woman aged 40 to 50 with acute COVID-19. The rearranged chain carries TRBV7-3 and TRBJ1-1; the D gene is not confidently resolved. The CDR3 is CASSLVLGSEAFF. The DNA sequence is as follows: TGTGCCAGCAGCTTAGTGCTAGGGAGTGAAGCTTTCTTT.